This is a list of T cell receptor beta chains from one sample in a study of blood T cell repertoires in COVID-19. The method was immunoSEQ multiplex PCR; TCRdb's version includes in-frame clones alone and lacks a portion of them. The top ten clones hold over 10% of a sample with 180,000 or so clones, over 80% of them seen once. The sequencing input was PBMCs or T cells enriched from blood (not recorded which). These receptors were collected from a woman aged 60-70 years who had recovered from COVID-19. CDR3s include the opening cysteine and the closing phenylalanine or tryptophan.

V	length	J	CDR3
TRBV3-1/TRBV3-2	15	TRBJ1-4	CASSLIRGLSEKLFF
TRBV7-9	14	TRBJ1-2	CASVWERGELGYTF
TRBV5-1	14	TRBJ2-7	CASSLVTGNYEQYF
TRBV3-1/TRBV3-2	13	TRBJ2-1	CASSRRGGLEQFF
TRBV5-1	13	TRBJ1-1	CASSLDTDSRAFF
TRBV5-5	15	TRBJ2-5	CASSLQAGWSETQYF
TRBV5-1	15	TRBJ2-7	CASSLRLPTTDEQYF
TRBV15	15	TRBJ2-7	CATSRAGTGSYEQYF
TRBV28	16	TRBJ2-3	CASSLGGITSTDTQYF
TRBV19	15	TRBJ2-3	CASSIHRGITDTQYF
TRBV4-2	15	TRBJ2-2	CASSQSDKLTGELFF
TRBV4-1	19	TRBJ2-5	CASSQDTARGLADRETQYF
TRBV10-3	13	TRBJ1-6	CAIKEGQGAILHF
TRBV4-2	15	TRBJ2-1	CASSQDRTSYNEQFF
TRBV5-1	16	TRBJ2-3	CASSSGSVARTDTQYF
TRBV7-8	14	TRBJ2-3	CASSWRSYLDTQYF
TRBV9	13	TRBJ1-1	CASSVQGSTEAFF
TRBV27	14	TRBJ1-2	CASSYGQGGYGYTF
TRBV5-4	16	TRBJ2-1	CASSPRAGVSYNEQFF
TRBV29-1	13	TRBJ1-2	CSVGELTGYGYTF
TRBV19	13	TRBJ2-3	CASSMGQLDTQYF
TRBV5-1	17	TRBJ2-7	CASSLGRQPALFYEQYF
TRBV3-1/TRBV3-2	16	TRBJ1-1	CASSRGVGGSYTEAFF
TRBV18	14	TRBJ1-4	CASSPDFLDEKLFF
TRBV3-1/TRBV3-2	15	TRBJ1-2	CASSATADRTEGYTF
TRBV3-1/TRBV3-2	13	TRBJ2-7	CASSQSGNYEQYF
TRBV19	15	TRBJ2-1	CASSILAGWGNEQFF
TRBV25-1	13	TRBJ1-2	CASSEETVYGYTF
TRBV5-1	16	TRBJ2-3	CASSLDGRGSRDTQYF
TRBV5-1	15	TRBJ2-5	CASSLGSGPQETQYF
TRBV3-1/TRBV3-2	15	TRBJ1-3	CASSHRGVIGNTIYF
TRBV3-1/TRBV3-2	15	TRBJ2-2	CASSQSGSGTGELFF
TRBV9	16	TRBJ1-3	CASSVAWGGSGNTIYF
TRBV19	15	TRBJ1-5	CASSSGQGSNQPQHF
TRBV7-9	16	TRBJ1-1	CASSPPAGGENTEAFF
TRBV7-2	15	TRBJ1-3	CASSLAKISGNTIYF
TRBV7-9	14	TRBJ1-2	CASSLLGQGPGYTF
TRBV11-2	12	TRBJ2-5	CASSLPGEGQYF
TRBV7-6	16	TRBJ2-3	CASSHRDRGQVDTQYF
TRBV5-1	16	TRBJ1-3	CASSLIGENSGNTIYF
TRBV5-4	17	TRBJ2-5	CASSWDLAGLTQETQYF
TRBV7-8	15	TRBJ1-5	CASSLVGQSNQPQHF
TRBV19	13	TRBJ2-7	CASRSQGAHEQYF
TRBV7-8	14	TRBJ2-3	CASGSYRGTDTQYF
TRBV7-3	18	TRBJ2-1	CASSLLAGGRFSYNEQFF
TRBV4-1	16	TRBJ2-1	CASSQDGWLANNEQFF
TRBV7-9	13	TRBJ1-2	CASSPQGARGYTF
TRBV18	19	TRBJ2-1	CASSPPGLAGGRQLDEQFF
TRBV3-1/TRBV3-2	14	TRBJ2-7	CASSQGQANYEQYF
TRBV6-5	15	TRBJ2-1	CASSFQGLAGVEQFF
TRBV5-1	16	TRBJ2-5	CASSLPRGGGQETQYF
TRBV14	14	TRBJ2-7	CASSQDRGLGEQYF
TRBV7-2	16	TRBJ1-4	CASSLISGVPNEKLFF
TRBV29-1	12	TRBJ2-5	CSVVRLQETQYF
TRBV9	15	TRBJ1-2	CASSGSGTGSAGYTF
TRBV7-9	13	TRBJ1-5	CASSSGGHQPQHF
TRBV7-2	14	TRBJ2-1	CASSLGSKYNEQFF
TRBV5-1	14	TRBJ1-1	CASSLEGGSTEAFF
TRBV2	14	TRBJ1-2	CASSRQGAKDGYTF
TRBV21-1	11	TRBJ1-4	CASSHREKLFF